This TCR beta chain was found in a study of T-cell memory formation after mild COVID-19. Study-wide background: There were largely donor-specific TCR clusters. General study findings and limits: Some responding clones appeared in pre-infection memory, suggesting cross-reactive memory joined.

As regards this clonotype: Its antigen remains unknown.

TCRdb reprocessed the 5' RACE reads via MiXCR and lists one record per CDR3 protein. There are 350,000 to 500,000 distinct CDR3 sequences in the sample; under 20% occur only once, and about 22% lies in the top ten. Trimming took off 3 bases at V and 7 bases at J, with 7 bases between the two ends. In germline, CDR1 is SGHRS, CDR2 YFSETQ. This CDR3 is 11 amino acids long. V gene TRBV5-1 combines with J gene TRBJ2-5; D unresolved. The TCR comes from a man aged 18 to 35 who had mild COVID-19 (a few samples of this study predate the infection). Cell type and time point are not known. Sequencing was carried out using PBMCs or a T cell subset sorted from them (not recorded which). CDR3: CASSSVGTQYF. DNA of the CDR3: TGCGCCAGCAGCTCGGTGGGGACCCAGTACTTC.